This passage covers 17 T cell receptor beta chains from one sample sequenced in a study of blood T cell repertoires in COVID-19. The assay was immunoSEQ multiplex PCR, and TCRdb's table has in-frame clones only and misses some. The data show about 120,000 clones, around 91% seen once. The sample taken for sequencing was peripheral blood. The receptors were sampled from a man aged 70-80 years with active or convalescent COVID-19.

The rearrangement links TRBV2 to TRBJ1-4; the match to TRBD1 covers 9 bases. The CDR3 is 14 amino acids. The germline gives CDR1 SNHLY, CDR2 FYNNEI. With V trimmed by 5 bases and J by 11 bases, 9 bases remained unmatched. The CDR3 reads CASSYGQGIVKLFF. DNA for the CDR3: TGTGCCAGCAGTTATGGACAGGGGATTGTTAAACTGTTTTTT.

A note on this clone: One junction end does not reproduce the germline sequence, and a read error may be involved. The genes are TRBV28 and TRBJ2-7; D gene uncertain. The V gene's germline CDR1 is MDHEN and CDR2 SYDVKM. CDR3 length: 11 residues. In DNA, the CDR3 is TGTGCCAGCAGTTTAGACGGCGGTTTAGACTTC. Its protein product is CASSLDGGLDF.

The chain links TRBV28 to TRBJ1-2, with unresolved D. Germline V CDR1 and CDR2: MDHEN, SYDVKM. This CDR3 spans 14 amino acids. Trimming took off 5 bases at V and 1 base at J, with 11 bases between the two ends. CDR3 bases: TGTGCCAGCAGTACGGCCGGGATTAACTATGGCTACACCTTC. Translated: CASSTAGINYGYTF.

This clone was counted once. The rearrangement uses TRBV19 and TRBJ1-5; 8 positions match TRBD1. The CDR3 is made up of 14 amino acids. Germline V gives CDR1 LNHDA, CDR2 SQIVND (reference sequence). V lost 5 bases and J lost 2; bases outside the gene matches: 2. As DNA, the CDR3 is TGTGCCAGTAGTGGACAGGGTGGCAATCAGCCCCAGCATTTT. Protein product: CASSGQGGNQPQHF.

The genes are TRBV6-5 and TRBJ2-7; D might be TRBD1 (5 bases). The V end was cut by 8 bases, the J end by 4 bases, with 9 bases between. The CDR3 is 11 residues long. CDR1 and CDR2 from the germline V gene are MNHEY and SVGAGI. CDR3 nucleotides: TGTGCCAGCGCAGGGATTTACGAGCAGTACTTC. This sequence encodes CASAGIYEQYF.

The DNA of the CDR3 is TGTGCCAGCAACAGAAGGAACTCCTACGAGCAGTACTTC. Translation: CASNRRNSYEQYF. V is TRBV6-5 and J is TRBJ2-7; D not resolved. This CDR3 contains 13 residues. Looked up from germline, CDR1 is MNHEY and CDR2 is SVGAGI. The ends were cut back, 7 bases at V and 0 bases at J, with 10 bases in the middle.

V and J are TRBV7-2 and TRBJ1-2; D might be TRBD1 (6 bases). V lost 5 bases and J 4 bases, leaving 14 bases between the germline ends. This CDR3 contains 14 residues. From germline, CDR1 is SGHTA and CDR2 FQGNSA. CDR3 region: CASSLDRLGYGYTF. The CDR3 DNA reads as TGTGCCAGCAGCCTTGACAGGTTAGGCTATGGCTACACCTTC.

Here the CDR3 reads CASSLQGGSSYEQYF. CDR3 DNA sequence: TGTGCCAGCAGTTTACAGGGGGGTAGCTCCTACGAGCAGTACTTC. The rearrangement joins TRBV28 to TRBJ2-7, with D possibly TRBD1 on 7 matching bases. CDR3 size: 15 residues. Trimming shortened V by 2 bases and J by 0 bases, and 11 bases separated the two germline ends. Germline-derived CDR1 and CDR2 are MDHEN and SYDVKM.

V and J are TRBV11-2 and TRBJ1-1; D might be TRBD1 (6 bases). The CDR3 sequence is 12 residues long. Germline V CDR1 and CDR2: SGHAT, FQNNGV. The germline V and J ends were trimmed by 5 bases and 8 bases, with 12 bases remaining between them. The CDR3: CASSPDRTEAFF. Here the CDR3 DNA reads TGTGCCAGCAGCCCAGACAGGACCGAAGCTTTCTTT.

The chain links TRBV11-3 to TRBJ2-7, with TRBD2 matching over 8 bases. The CDR3 has 15 amino acids. V shed 5 bases and J 6 bases; nucleotides not matched to a gene: 12. CDR1 SGHNT and CDR2 YENEEA come from the germline V gene. The CDR3 here is CASSHSVAGLREQYF. The DNA of the CDR3 is TGTGCCAGCAGCCACTCTGTAGCGGGGCTACGCGAGCAGTACTTC. Supplemented by reference TRBV11-3 and TRBJ2-7, the full variable domain reads EAGVVQSPRYKIIEKKQPVAFWCNPISGHNTLYWYLQNLGQGPELLIRYENEEAVDDSQLPKDRFSAERLKGVDSTLKIQPAELGDSAVYLCASSHSVAGLREQYFGPGTRLTVT.

The V and J genes are TRBV6-5 and TRBJ1-2; D is perhaps TRBD1 (5 bases). V was clipped by 6 bases and J by 4 bases, with 12 bases between them. Germline CDR1 and CDR2: MNHEY and SVGAGI. This CDR3 has 13 amino acids. The CDR3 sequence is CASRPDSTYGYTF. The CDR3 DNA reads as TGTGCCAGCAGGCCCGACAGTACCTATGGCTACACCTTC.

This clone occurred a few times. The rearrangement uses TRBV7-8 and TRBJ2-1, with 9 bases identical to TRBD2. J gave up 9 bases and V 1 base, and 10 bases lay outside the gene matches. CDR3 size: 16 residues. Germline loops: CDR1 SGHVS, CDR2 FQNEAQ. CDR3 DNA: TGTGCCAGCAGCTTAGGGGGAGCGGGAGGCAGGGGTGAGCAGTTCTTC. This gives the protein CASSLGGAGGRGEQFF.

The chain is built from TRBV9 and TRBJ2-1; weak D call: TRBD1 (5 bases). In germline, CDR1 is SGDLS, CDR2 YYNGEE. The germline V and J ends were trimmed by 3 bases and 0 bases, with 7 bases remaining between them. The CDR3 sequence is 14 residues long. The DNA of the CDR3 is TGTGCCAGCAGCGAGGGGAACTCCTACAATGAGCAGTTCTTC. Its translation is CASSEGNSYNEQFF.

The chain employs TRBV4-1 and TRBJ1-2, with 8 bases identical to TRBD1. V was clipped by 4 bases and J by 5 bases; unmatched bases: 3. Germline values: CDR1 MGHRA, CDR2 YSYEKL. This CDR3 has 13 residues. Here the CDR3 reads CASSPGQVYGYTF. The CDR3 DNA is TGCGCCAGCAGCCCGGGACAGGTGTATGGCTACACCTTC.

The chain has TRBV27 and TRBJ1-1, with a possible D match to TRBD1 (6 bases). Per germline, CDR1 MNHEY and CDR2 SMNVEV (reference sequence). V gave up 5 bases and J gave up 1 base, with 14 bases separating them. The CDR3 sequence is 15 residues long. The CDR3, as DNA: TGTGCCAGCAGTCTTGGGACATCCAGGAACACTGAAGCTTTCTTT. It translates to CASSLGTSRNTEAFF.

The chain uses TRBV18 and TRBJ1-6, with 12 bases lining up with TRBD1. The CDR3 totals 17 residues. The V gene end was trimmed by 0 bases and the J gene end by 7 bases; junction bases not matched to a gene: 4. Germline V gene lookup returns CDR1 KGHSH and CDR2 LQKENI. The CDR3 DNA reads as TGTGCCAGCTCACCACCGGGACAGGGGGCAAACAATTCACCCCTCCACTTT. The encoded protein is CASSPPGQGANNSPLHF.

This chain joins TRBV6-1 and TRBJ1-2; 11 nucleotides agree with TRBD1. Germline V gene lookup returns CDR1 MNHNS and CDR2 SASEGT. The ends lost 3 bases at V and 2 bases at J; junction bases unmatched: 2. The CDR3 has 15 residues. In DNA form, the CDR3 reads TGTGCCAGCAGTGATGGGACAGGGGGAAACTATGGCTACACCTTC. Translation: CASSDGTGGNYGYTF.